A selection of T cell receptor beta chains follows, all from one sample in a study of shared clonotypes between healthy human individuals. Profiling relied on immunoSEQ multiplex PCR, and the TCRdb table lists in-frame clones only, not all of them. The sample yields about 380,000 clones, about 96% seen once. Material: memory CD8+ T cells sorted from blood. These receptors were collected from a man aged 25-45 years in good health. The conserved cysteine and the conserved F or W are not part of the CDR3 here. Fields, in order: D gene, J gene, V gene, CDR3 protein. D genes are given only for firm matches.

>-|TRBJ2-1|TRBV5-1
ASSLASRLGPYNEQF
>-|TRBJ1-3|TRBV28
ASSDPGTRGNTIY
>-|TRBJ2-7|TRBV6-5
ASSNGDVGY
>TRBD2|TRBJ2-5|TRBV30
AFGTSGKDQY
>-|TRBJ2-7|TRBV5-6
ASSPQGSAEQY
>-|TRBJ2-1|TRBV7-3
ASSLGDNEQF
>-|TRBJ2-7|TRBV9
ASSPPGGTYEQY
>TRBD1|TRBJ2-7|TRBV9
ASSVGTGNPYEQY
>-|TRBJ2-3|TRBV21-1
ASSPPGTHNGDTQY
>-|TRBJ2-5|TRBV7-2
ASSLGRASYQETQY
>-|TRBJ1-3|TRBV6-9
ASSIQGTPGNTIY
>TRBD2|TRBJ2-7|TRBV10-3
AISEGGSSYEQY
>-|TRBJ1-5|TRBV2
ASSGVSGQPQH
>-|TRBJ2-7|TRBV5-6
ASSLEAQAYEQY
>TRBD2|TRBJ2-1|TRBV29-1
SAKGARSGIWNEQF
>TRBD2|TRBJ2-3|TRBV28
ASSAIAGGWDTQY
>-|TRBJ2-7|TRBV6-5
ASSYSMQTHEQY
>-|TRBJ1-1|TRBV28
ASSFRQRMNTEAF
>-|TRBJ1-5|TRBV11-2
ASRGGLGQPQH
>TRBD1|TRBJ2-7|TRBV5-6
ASSWDRGDYEQY
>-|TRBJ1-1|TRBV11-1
ASSLEGTGGLGMNTEAF
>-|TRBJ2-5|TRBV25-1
ASSGSRVGGETQY
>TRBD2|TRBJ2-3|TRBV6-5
ASSYTSGSPDTQY
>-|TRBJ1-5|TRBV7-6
ASSLYPKNQPQH
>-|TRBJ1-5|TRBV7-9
ASSLGGGNQPQH
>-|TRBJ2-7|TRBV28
ASSPLRHLLEREQY
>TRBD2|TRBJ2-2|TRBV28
ASSLVLAGGDTGELF
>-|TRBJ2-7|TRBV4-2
ASSQRGPGSYEQY
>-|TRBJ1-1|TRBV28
ASSSTGKTEAF
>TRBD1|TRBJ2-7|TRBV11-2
ASSLTGYEQY
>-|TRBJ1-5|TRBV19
ASSQGEQPQH
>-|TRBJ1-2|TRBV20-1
SASEEYGYT
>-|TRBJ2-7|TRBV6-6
ASSRLGSPYEQY
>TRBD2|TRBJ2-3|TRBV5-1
ASSLVSGSSDTQY
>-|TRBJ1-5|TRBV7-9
ASSLDQGPNQPQH
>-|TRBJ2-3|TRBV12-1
ASSYVSIRYTQY
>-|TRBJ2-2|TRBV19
ASSIGGNNTGELF
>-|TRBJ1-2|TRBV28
ASHSAGYGYT
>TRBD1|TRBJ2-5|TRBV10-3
AIIRQGQETQY
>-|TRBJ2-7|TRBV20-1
SANPHYEQY
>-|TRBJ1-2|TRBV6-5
ASSFQTLVYT
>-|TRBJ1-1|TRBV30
AWSASMNTEAF
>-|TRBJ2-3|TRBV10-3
ASAKGADTQY
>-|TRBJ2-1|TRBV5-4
ASSLWGTRNEQF
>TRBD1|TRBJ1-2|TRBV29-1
SVGGDSGRIYGYT
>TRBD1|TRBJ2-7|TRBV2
ASSNYRDRGRSNEQY
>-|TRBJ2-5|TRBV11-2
ASSLHRETQY
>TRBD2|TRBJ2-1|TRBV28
ASSFTRLLAGRVDNEQF
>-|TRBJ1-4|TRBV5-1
ASSLLPGHLGNEKLF
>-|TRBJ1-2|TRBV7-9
ASSLRGLRGYT
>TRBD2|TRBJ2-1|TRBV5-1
ASSLTSGVYNEQF
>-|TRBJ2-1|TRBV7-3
ASSLTSGDNEQF
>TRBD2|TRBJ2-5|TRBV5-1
ASSLAGGPSETQY